Each of the 12 T cell receptor beta chains below was sequenced from the same sample in a study of T cells in Graves' hyperthyroidism and ophthalmopathy. The CDR3 regions of TCR beta were amplified from RNA transcripts. Using the HTBI primer set, a first-round RT-PCR was run on the TCR CDR3. Via MiXCR, TCRdb re-called the multiplex PCR reads, giving one row per CDR3 protein. The sample has fewer than 750,000 distinct CDR3 sequences, roughly 14% seen once. Sequenced input: blood. Every receptor here comes from a middle-aged woman with Graves' ophthalmopathy.

V and J are TRBV4-2 and TRBJ1-5; D remains unclear. V lost 4 bases and J 5 bases, leaving 24 bases between the germline ends. This CDR3 contains 18 residues. Germline V gene sequence: CDR1 LGHNA, CDR2 YNFKEQ. CDR3 amino acids: CASSPTRTRLAADQPQHF. The CDR3 nucleotides read TGTGCCAGCAGCCCAACAAGGACCCGGTTAGCGGCGGATCAGCCCCAGCATTTT.

This chain connects TRBV2 to TRBJ2-5, with D possibly TRBD2 on 5 matching bases. Germline CDR1 and CDR2: SNHLY and FYNNEI. The CDR3 is 11 residues long. CDR3 region: CAEGNQETQYF. CDR3 coding DNA: TGTGCAGAGGGCAACCAAGAGACCCAGTACTTC.

This clonotype was found many times. The genes are TRBV28 and TRBJ1-2; perhaps TRBD1 as D (6 bases). Germline CDR1 is MDHEN and CDR2 is SYDVKM. Between the trimmed V and J ends, which lost 5 bases and 4 bases, there was a span of 8 bases. This CDR3 is built from 12 residues. CDR3 sequence: CASSGGGYGYTF. CDR3 DNA: TGTGCCAGCAGTGGGGGCGGCTATGGCTACACCTTC.

V gene TRBV5-4 combines with J gene TRBJ2-7; D gene unclear. CDR3 length equals 13 residues. V shed 0 bases and J shed 6 bases, with 10 bases lying between them. The germline V gene has CDR1 SGHNT and CDR2 YYREEE (reference sequence). CDR3 bases: TGTGCCAGCAGCTTGGTGGCCCTGGGCGAGCAGTACTTC. Its protein is CASSLVALGEQYF.

This clonotype was seen repeatedly, ten times or more. V and J are TRBV20-1 and TRBJ2-7; 10 bases match TRBD2. CDR1 is DFQATT, CDR2 SNEGSKA, per germline (reference sequence). The CDR3 totals 14 residues. After removal of 1 base from V and 3 bases from J, the junction contained 3 bases not matched to a gene. CDR3 in amino acids: CSARGLAGDYEQYF. For the CDR3, the DNA is TGCAGTGCTAGAGGCCTAGCGGGAGACTACGAGCAGTACTTC.

This clonotype was counted at least ten times. J is TRBJ2-5 and V is TRBV11-2, with TRBD1 matching 10 bases. V trimming: 5 bases; J trimming: 5 bases; junction bases outside the gene matches: 8. CDR1 and CDR2 (germline): SGHAT, FQNNGV. This CDR3 spans 15 amino acids. CDR3: CASSPTGQGGETQYF. The CDR3 nucleotides are TGTGCCAGCAGCCCGACCGGACAGGGGGGGGAGACCCAGTACTTC.

The rearrangement joins TRBV27 to TRBJ1-2, with a weak D call TRBD1 (5 bases). V lost 4 bases to trimming and J lost 2 bases, with 11 bases between them. The CDR3 covers 14 residues. Per germline, CDR1 MNHEY and CDR2 SMNVEV (reference sequence). The CDR3 nucleotides are TGTGCCAGCAGTTACTCAGGGACCAACTATGGCTACACCTTC. Its protein product is CASSYSGTNYGYTF.

This clonotype was observed a few times. The V gene is TRBV6-5, the J gene TRBJ1-2; D uncertain. Germline CDR1 reads MNHEY; CDR2 reads SVGAGI. The germline V and J ends were trimmed by 2 bases and 4 bases, with 8 bases remaining between them. CDR3 size: 13 residues. The CDR3 region has the DNA TGTGCCAGCAGTTACACATCCCCCTATGGCTACACCTTC. Translation gives CASSYTSPYGYTF.

In this sample, this clonotype turned up many times. Here the CDR3 reads CASSLAHYEQYF. The CDR3 nucleotides read TGTGCCAGCAGCTTAGCACACTACGAGCAGTACTTC. The rearrangement uses TRBV11-2 and TRBJ2-7; D ambiguous. With 1 base removed from V and 3 bases from J, the gap between germline ends came to 4 bases. The CDR3 totals 12 residues. Germline values: CDR1 SGHAT, CDR2 FQNNGV.

This clonotype was recorded at least ten times. The chain uses TRBV13 and TRBJ1-3; D is uncertain. Deletions cut 0 bases from V and 0 bases from J, with 9 bases between. Germline CDR1 and CDR2: PRHDT and FYEKMQ (reference sequence). The CDR3 is 16 residues long. CDR3 amino acids: CASSLGAPSSGNTIYF. CDR3 sequence (DNA): TGTGCCAGCAGCTTAGGTGCGCCTAGCTCTGGAAACACCATATATTTT.

This clonotype appeared many times. The chain links TRBV10-2 to TRBJ1-1; the match to TRBD1 covers 7 bases. With 7 bases clipped from V and 6 bases from J, the junction kept 8 bases outside the gene matches. Per germline, CDR1 WSHSY and CDR2 SAAADI. CDR3 length equals 13 residues. The CDR3 DNA follows: TGCGCCAGCAAAGACAGGGTTTTTTCTGAAGCTTTCTTT. Residues: CASKDRVFSEAFF.

This clonotype was observed many times. V is TRBV5-1 and J is TRBJ1-2; perhaps TRBD1 as D (5 bases). Germline CDR1 SGHRS, CDR2 YFSETQ. The CDR3 runs to 14 residues. V was pared by 3 bases and J by 5 bases, with 14 bases between. CDR3 residues: CASSSEGRRYGYTF. Here the CDR3 DNA reads TGCGCCAGCAGCTCCGAGGGACGGAGATATGGCTACACCTTC.